Reported below is one TCR beta chain. These data originate in a study of T cells in Graves' hyperthyroidism and ophthalmopathy. This CDR3 region has 17 residues. V lost 3 bases and J lost 3, with 21 bases in between. CDR1 is MDHEN, CDR2 SYDVKM, per germline. Amplification targeted TCR beta CDR3 regions from RNA transcripts. In the first-round RT-PCR of the TCR CDR3, the HTBI primer set was used. MiXCR was run by TCRdb on the multiplex PCR reads, yielding one entry per CDR3 protein. The profile covers a few hundred thousand distinct CDR3 sequences, with 21% appearing a single time and around 45% taken by the ten largest.

Sequenced material: blood. This clonotype was sampled from a woman aged 45-59 years with Graves' hyperthyroidism. This chain connects TRBV28 to TRBJ2-7; D may be TRBD2 (5 bases). The CDR3 loop reads CASSFEIGKPDHYEQYF. The CDR3 DNA is TGTGCCAGCAGTTTTGAGATCGGGAAGCCCGATCACTACGAGCAGTACTTC.